These 21 T cell receptor beta chains came from one sample sequenced in a study of OX40 agonist ivuxolimab in advanced cancers. TCRdb keeps only in-frame clones here, not all; method: immunoSEQ multiplex PCR. The sample lists 25,000 to 35,000 clones, 65% to 85% seen once, with about 26% in the top ten. The sequences come from CD4+ or CD8+ T cells sorted from blood, collected in a trial of the OX40 agonist ivuxolimab. The receptors were gathered from an adult with an advanced solid tumor such as melanoma, head and neck, liver or kidney cancer.

This rearrangement joins TRBV6-1 to TRBJ1-2; D possibly corresponds to TRBD1 (5 bases). Germline V lookup: CDR1 MNHNS, CDR2 SASEGT. V lost 2 bases to trimming and J lost 5 bases, with 15 bases between them. The CDR3 runs to 15 residues. Here the CDR3 DNA reads TGTGCCAGCAGTGAATGGGACCCCGATGGATATGGCTACACCTTC. Protein: CASSEWDPDGYGYTF.

The chain joins TRBV6-5 to TRBJ2-7; no definite D call. This CDR3 is 13 amino acids long. V was cut by 0 bases and J by 2 bases, with 5 bases left in between. The germline gives CDR1 MNHEY, CDR2 SVGAGI. Written as DNA, the CDR3 is TGTGCCAGCAGTTACTCCCAGACCTACGAGCAGTACTTC. The encoded protein is CASSYSQTYEQYF.

This chain uses TRBV9 with TRBJ2-3; 10 bases line up with TRBD2. This CDR3 comprises 16 residues. Germline loops: CDR1 SGDLS, CDR2 YYNGEE. V was pared by 2 bases and J by 2 bases, with 5 bases of the junction left unmatched. The CDR3 sequence is CASSVGLAGDTDTQYF. CDR3 nucleotides: TGTGCCAGCAGCGTGGGGCTAGCGGGAGACACAGATACGCAGTATTTT.

V usage is TRBV5-1 and J usage is TRBJ2-7; 7 nucleotides match TRBD1. CDR1 SGHRS and CDR2 YFSETQ come from the germline V gene. This CDR3 is 15 amino acids long. Trimming at V came to 0 bases and at J to 2 bases, leaving 5 bases not matched to a gene. In DNA form, the CDR3 reads TGCGCCAGCAGCTTGGCCTCCACAGGGGCCTACGAGCAGTACTTC. Translated, it gives CASSLASTGAYEQYF.

This rearrangement joins TRBV30 to TRBJ2-7; the D gene could be TRBD1 or TRBD2 (6 bases each). CDR3 size: 11 residues. Between the trimmed V and J ends, which lost 8 bases and 3 bases, there was a span of 11 bases. Germline CDR1 reads GTSNPN; CDR2 reads SVGIG (reference sequence). CDR3 nucleotide sequence: TGTGCCGGACTACAGGGCTACGAGCAGTACTTC. Protein product: CAGLQGYEQYF.

The V gene is TRBV11-2, the J gene TRBJ1-4; perhaps TRBD1 as D (6 bases). CDR3 length equals 17 residues. Germline CDR1 is SGHAT and CDR2 is FQNNGV. V was clipped by 1 base and J by 5 bases, with 17 bases between them. CDR3 loop: CASSLVIPGTGNEKLFF. Here the CDR3 DNA reads TGTGCCAGCAGCTTAGTTATACCCGGAACAGGGAATGAAAAACTGTTTTTT.

The chain carries TRBV12-5 and TRBJ2-3; weak D call: TRBD1 (7 bases). The germline CDR1 and CDR2 sequences are LGHNT and FRNRAP. Deletions cut 0 bases from V and 3 bases from J, with 16 bases between. This CDR3 spans 17 amino acids. CDR3 amino acids: CASGLVGGGGETDTQYF. The CDR3 DNA sequence: TGTGCTAGTGGTTTGGTAGGAGGAGGGGGCGAGACAGATACGCAGTATTTT.

The chain carries TRBV25-1 and TRBJ2-1, with D unresolved. V was shortened by 4 bases and J by 10 bases, with 20 bases between the two germline ends. This CDR3 comprises 15 residues. Germline CDR1 reads MGHDK; CDR2 reads SYGVNS. CDR3 amino acids: CASSGNSLNGREQFF. The CDR3 DNA sequence: TGTGCCAGCAGTGGAAATTCCCTTAATGGGCGCGAGCAGTTCTTC.

V and J are TRBV28 and TRBJ2-4, with TRBD1 as a possible D gene (6 bases). Trimming removed 7 bases at V and 4 bases at J, with 14 bases between. This CDR3 contains 14 residues. Looked up from germline, CDR1 is MDHEN and CDR2 is SYDVKM. CDR3 residues: CASTKGVEKNIQYF. As DNA, the CDR3 is TGTGCCAGCACAAAGGGGGTAGAAAAAAACATTCAGTACTTC.

The V call is TRBV7-6, the J call TRBJ1-5; a possible D gene is TRBD1 (5 bases). The ends were cut back, 5 bases at V and 4 bases at J, with 12 bases in the middle. The length of the CDR3 is 14 residues. Germline CDR1 SGHVS, CDR2 FNYEAQ. The CDR3 coding sequence is TGTGCCAGCAGCCCCGAACCAGGGAATCAGCCCCAGCATTTT. It translates to CASSPEPGNQPQHF.

The rearrangement joins TRBV7-8 to TRBJ2-3; no firm D call. Looked up from germline, CDR1 is SGHVS and CDR2 is FQNEAQ. The CDR3 extends over 15 amino acids. With 0 bases removed from V and 2 bases from J, the gap between germline ends came to 9 bases. Written as DNA, the CDR3 is TGTGCCAGCAGCTTAGCGTCCGCGGCCACAGATACGCAGTATTTT. Residues: CASSLASAATDTQYF. The complete variable domain, with remaining parts taken from reference TRBV7-8 and TRBJ2-3, reads GAGVSQSPRYKVAKRGQDVALRCDPISGHVSLFWYQQALGQGPEFLTYFQNEAQLDKSGLPSDRFFAERPEGSVSTLKIQRTQQEDSAVYLCASSLASAATDTQYFGPGTRLTVL.

This sequence joins TRBV7-6 and TRBJ2-5, with D perhaps matching TRBD2 (5 bases). The V and J ends lost 3 bases and 5 bases respectively, with 10 bases between them. The germline gives CDR1 SGHVS, CDR2 FNYEAQ. The CDR3 sequence is 13 residues long. The CDR3 is CASSFGVRETQYF. For the CDR3, the DNA is TGTGCCAGCAGCTTCGGGGTGCGGGAGACCCAGTACTTC.

In its sample, this clone was seen a few times. The chain has TRBV4-2 and TRBJ1-2; 8 nucleotides agree with TRBD1. The CDR3 contains 17 residues. Unmatched junction bases numbered 7, after V lost 0 bases and J lost 1 base. The germline V gene encodes CDR1 LGHNA and CDR2 YNFKEQ. CDR3 sequence: CASSQEGQGYGNYGYTF. In DNA, the CDR3 is TGTGCCAGCAGCCAAGAAGGACAGGGATACGGTAACTATGGCTACACCTTC.

The chain has TRBV5-4 and TRBJ2-2; the D gene is possibly TRBD1 (6 bases). The V gene lost 0 bases and the J gene lost 1 base, with 7 bases spanning the gap. The CDR3 has 15 amino acids. CDR1 SGHNT and CDR2 YYREEE come from the germline V gene (reference sequence). CDR3 sequence reads: CASSLAGVNTGELFF. The CDR3 DNA is TGTGCCAGCAGCTTGGCAGGGGTGAACACCGGGGAGCTGTTTTTT.

The chain links TRBV29-1 to TRBJ1-2, with D uncertain. Between the trimmed V and J ends, which lost 1 base and 4 bases, there was a span of 7 bases. The length of the CDR3 is 12 residues. Germline V lookup: CDR1 SQVTM, CDR2 ANQGSEA. The CDR3 protein is CSVEVWGYGYTF. The CDR3 DNA follows: TGCAGCGTTGAAGTATGGGGCTATGGCTACACCTTC. Combining the CDR3 with reference TRBV29-1 and TRBJ1-2 gives the whole variable domain SAVISQKPSRDICQRGTSLTIQCQVDSQVTMMFWYRQQPGQSLTLIATANQGSEATYESGFVIDKFPISRPNLTFSTLTVSNMSPEDSSIYLCSVEVWGYGYTFGSGTRLTVV.

The chain is built from TRBV5-1 and TRBJ2-3; no definite D call. This CDR3 comprises 11 residues. Germline V gene lookup returns CDR1 SGHRS and CDR2 YFSETQ. V was pared by 6 bases and J by 6 bases, with 8 bases between. CDR3 region: CASNMVDTQYF. The CDR3 bases are TGCGCCAGCAATATGGTGGATACGCAGTATTTT.

V and J are TRBV7-8 and TRBJ2-5; 8 bases are shared with TRBD2. V trimming: 1 base; J trimming: 2 bases; junction bases outside the gene matches: 9. This CDR3 is built from 17 residues. Germline V gene data show CDR1 as SGHVS and CDR2 as FQNEAQ. DNA of the CDR3: TGTGCCAGCAGCTTAGTAGGGGGACTAGACGGGCAAGAGACCCAGTACTTC. It translates to CASSLVGGLDGQETQYF.

This clone occurred a few times. The rearrangement links TRBV4-1 to TRBJ2-7; TRBD1 agrees at 10 bases. Germline trimming cut 6 bases from V and 6 bases from J; bases unmatched to any gene: 8. This CDR3 contains 14 residues. CDR1 and CDR2 from the germline V gene are MGHRA and YSYEKL. The CDR3 spells CASSPPGQGVEQYF. Written as DNA, the CDR3 is TGCGCCAGCAGTCCGCCAGGACAGGGGGTCGAGCAGTACTTC.

The chain is built from TRBV7-8 and TRBJ2-5, with 11 bases that match TRBD2. CDR3 length: 18 residues. J was trimmed by 0 bases and V by 2 bases; bases with no gene match: 8. Germline CDR1 reads SGHVS; CDR2 reads FQNEAQ. DNA for the CDR3: TGTGCCAGCAGCTTACGGGGACTAGCGGTCAAGTACCAAGAGACCCAGTACTTC. Protein sequence: CASSLRGLAVKYQETQYF.

This clone occurred a few times. V gene TRBV21-1 combines with J gene TRBJ2-7; the table gives TRBD2 as D, unverified against the DNA. TRBV21-1 is a known pseudogene. CDR3 length: 16 residues. CDR3 amino acids: CASSKPRGGEDGEQYF. The CDR3 DNA sequence: TGTGCCAGCAGCAAACCCAGGGGAGGGGAAGACGGCGAGCAGTACTTC.

This chain connects TRBV7-8 to TRBJ2-5; weak D call: TRBD1 (6 bases). There are 15 residues in the CDR3. CDR1 SGHVS and CDR2 FQNEAQ come from the germline V gene. V lost 5 bases, J lost 5 bases, and 18 bases lay in between. CDR3 nucleotides: TGTGCCAGCAGCCAGTTTACGGACAGAGGGGAGACCCAGTACTTC. Protein product: CASSQFTDRGETQYF.